This is a list of T cell receptor beta chains from one sample in a study of blood T cell repertoires in COVID-19. Assay: immunoSEQ multiplex PCR; the TCRdb copy retains only in-frame clones and omits some. In the table there are around 110,000 clones, about nine tenths of which are singletons. Sequenced material: peripheral blood. The receptor source for this set is a human donor with active COVID-19. The donor label of this sample is uncertain. The CDR3 runs from the conserved cysteine through the conserved F or W. The D gene is left open where the match is weak.

J gene: TRBJ2-5; V gene: TRBV19; D gene: TRBD2; CDR3 protein: CASSLAGGPRETQYF; CDR3 DNA: TGTGCCAGTAGCCTAGCGGGGGGGCCTCGGGAGACCCAGTACTTC
J gene: TRBJ1-6; V gene: TRBV6-5; D gene: TRBD1; CDR3 protein: CASRRQGERNSPLHF; CDR3 DNA: TGTGCCAGCAGACGACAGGGGGAGCGTAATTCACCCCTCCACTTT
J gene: TRBJ1-2; V gene: TRBV19; D gene: .; CDR3 protein: CASRIGGQANYGYTF; CDR3 DNA: TGTGCCAGTAGGATCGGGGGGCAAGCTAACTATGGCTACACCTTC
J gene: TRBJ1-6; V gene: TRBV28; D gene: .; CDR3 protein: CASSLSVSYNSPLHF; CDR3 DNA: TGTGCCAGCAGTTTGAGCGTTTCCTATAATTCACCCCTCCACTTT
J gene: TRBJ2-1; V gene: TRBV7-2; D gene: TRBD2; CDR3 protein: CASSLSLAGIGGQFF; CDR3 DNA: TGTGCCAGCAGCTTAAGTCTAGCGGGGATCGGGGGGCAGTTCTTC
J gene: TRBJ1-3; V gene: TRBV7-8; D gene: .; CDR3 protein: CASSLVTAQSSGNTIYF; CDR3 DNA: TGTGCCAGCAGCTTAGTTACAGCCCAAAGCTCTGGAAACACCATATATTTT
J gene: TRBJ2-7; V gene: TRBV19; D gene: TRBD1; CDR3 protein: CASSSRTGFIGEQYF; CDR3 DNA: TGTGCCAGCAGTTCTAGGACAGGGTTCATCGGCGAGCAGTACTTC
J gene: TRBJ1-2; V gene: TRBV27; D gene: .; CDR3 protein: CASSPRLQGNYGYTF; CDR3 DNA: TGTGCCAGCAGTCCTCGTTTGCAGGGAAACTATGGCTACACCTTC
J gene: TRBJ1-2; V gene: TRBV4-1; D gene: .; CDR3 protein: CASSQEFEQHYGYTF; CDR3 DNA: TGCGCCAGCAGCCAAGAATTCGAACAGCACTATGGCTACACCTTC
J gene: TRBJ2-7; V gene: TRBV27; D gene: .; CDR3 protein: CASSPTQQYEQYF; CDR3 DNA: TGTGCCAGCAGTCCGACACAACAGTACGAGCAGTACTTC
J gene: TRBJ2-7; V gene: TRBV5-1; D gene: TRBD2; CDR3 protein: CASSLGTSGVYEQYF; CDR3 DNA: TGCGCCAGCAGCCTCGGGACTAGCGGCGTGTACGAGCAGTACTTC
J gene: TRBJ2-7; V gene: TRBV11-2; D gene: .; CDR3 protein: CASSLTYEQYF; CDR3 DNA: TGTGCCAGCAGCTTGACTTACGAGCAGTACTTC
J gene: TRBJ2-7; V gene: TRBV1; D gene: .; CDR3 protein: CTSSQNRCEDEQYF; CDR3 DNA: TGCACCAGCAGCCAAAACCGTTGCGAGGACGAGCAGTACTTC
J gene: TRBJ1-2; V gene: TRBV19; D gene: TRBD1; CDR3 protein: CASTPRPGGNYGYTF; CDR3 DNA: TGTGCCAGTACCCCCCGGCCAGGGGGCAATTATGGCTACACCTTC
J gene: TRBJ1-4; V gene: TRBV5-1; D gene: TRBD1; CDR3 protein: CASSPGQGAFPNEKLFF; CDR3 DNA: TGCGCCAGCAGCCCCGGACAGGGGGCTTTCCCTAATGAAAAACTGTTTTTT
J gene: TRBJ1-5; V gene: TRBV27; D gene: .; CDR3 protein: CASSLRRGQGQPQHF; CDR3 DNA: TGTGCCAGCAGCTTACGGCGAGGGCAAGGTCAGCCCCAGCATTTT
J gene: TRBJ2-7; V gene: TRBV19; D gene: .; CDR3 protein: CASSIDGRGSDEQYF; CDR3 DNA: TGTGCCAGTAGTATAGACGGACGAGGGTCCGACGAGCAGTACTTC
J gene: TRBJ2-5; V gene: TRBV18; D gene: .; CDR3 protein: CASSPGIKETQYF; CDR3 DNA: TGTGCCAGCTCACCCGGGATAAAAGAGACCCAGTACTTC
J gene: TRBJ1-2; V gene: TRBV7-2; D gene: TRBD1; CDR3 protein: CASSVDSGTGGARGYTF; CDR3 DNA: TGTGCCAGCAGCGTGGACTCCGGGACAGGGGGCGCACGTGGCTACACCTTC
J gene: TRBJ1-6; V gene: TRBV7-2; D gene: .; CDR3 protein: CASSLGRNNSPLHF; CDR3 DNA: TGTGCCAGCAGCTTAGGGCGGAATAATTCACCCCTCCACTTT
J gene: TRBJ1-5; V gene: TRBV16; D gene: TRBD1; CDR3 protein: CASSQSDRGLRQPQHF; CDR3 DNA: TGTGCCAGCAGCCAATCCGACAGGGGGCTTAGACAGCCCCAGCATTTT
J gene: TRBJ2-7; V gene: TRBV6-2/TRBV6-3; D gene: TRBD1; CDR3 protein: CASSFGWDRGSYEQYF; CDR3 DNA: TGTGCCAGCAGTTTCGGCTGGGACAGGGGTTCCTACGAGCAGTACTTC